This TCR beta chain emerged from a study of T-cell reconstitution after alpha-beta-depleted transplantation in children (dated by TCRdb to the mid-2010s). At the level of the whole study: The study quantitatively tracked T-cell immune reconstitution after TCRalphabeta/CD19-depleted allogeneic hematopoietic cell transplantation in children using TCR repertoire profiling. Here is what the overall study found, with its caveats: In some patients, high TCRbeta diversity at day 60 was attributed to recipient T cells and intrathymic progenitors that had survived conditioning. The apparently early recovery of alphabetaT-cell counts about two months after transplant reportedly depended on only several hundred rapidly expanded clones that came from non-depleted graft cells. Over subsequent months, a decline in hyperexpanded clone frequencies was noted, and after one year, T-cell counts and TCRbeta diversity were mostly ascribed to newly produced T cells.

Inclusive of the bounding cysteine and phenylalanine, the CDR3 is 14 residues long. Kept here is only the CDR3 DNA, which spans 42 bases and is read in frame from base 1. The V and J ends are trimmed by 7 bases and 3 bases, leaving 18 bases between them. Taken from the germline V gene, the CDR1 and CDR2 loops are SQVTM and ANQGSEA. Library construction relied on PCR. TCRdb lists the instrument as Illumina HiSeq 2500. To normalize quantification of the TCRbeta repertoire, the TCR libraries were built with molecular barcoding that relied on unique molecular identifiers. TCRdb itself trimmed the public reads at Q25 with fastp, ran MiXCR and retained productive beta chains. A single entry per CDR3 protein holds the most common genes and DNA from its merged rows. This sample is represented by 45,000 to 70,000 distinct CDR3 sequences; 40% to 55% of them were singletons. The ten top clones hold less than 98% of the sample.

This sample's treatment or condition label indicates: allogeneic hematopoietic cell transplantation with graft depleted of TCRalphabeta T cells and CD19 B cells. The children who served as transplant recipients had been given grafts of TCRalphabeta/CD19-depleted allogeneic hematopoietic cells. A word on this clonotype: The specificity of this receptor is unknown. No per-base quality is available; no much larger clone lies one base away.

The specimen comprised PBMCs, mostly from graft donor cells, sampled 360 days after TCRalphabeta/CD19-depleted stem cell transplant. This TCR was recovered from a male patient aged 10 to 17 who had a stem cell transplant for acute lymphoblastic leukemia, so the T cells may come from the graft donor. This chain joins TRBV29-1 to TRBJ1-1; 6 matching bases give a weak D call of TRBD1. CDR3 sequence: CSAVTGQVYTEAFF. The bases read TGCAGCGCCGTAACAGGGCAGGTTTACACTGAAGCTTTCTTT. Beyond the CDR3, the reference TRBV29-1 and TRBJ1-1 genes provide the residues; the full variable domain reads: SAVISQKPSRDICQRGTSLTIQCQVDSQVTMMFWYRQQPGQSLTLIATANQGSEATYESGFVIDKFPISRPNLTFSTLTVSNMSPEDSSIYLCSAVTGQVYTEAFFGQGTRLTVV.